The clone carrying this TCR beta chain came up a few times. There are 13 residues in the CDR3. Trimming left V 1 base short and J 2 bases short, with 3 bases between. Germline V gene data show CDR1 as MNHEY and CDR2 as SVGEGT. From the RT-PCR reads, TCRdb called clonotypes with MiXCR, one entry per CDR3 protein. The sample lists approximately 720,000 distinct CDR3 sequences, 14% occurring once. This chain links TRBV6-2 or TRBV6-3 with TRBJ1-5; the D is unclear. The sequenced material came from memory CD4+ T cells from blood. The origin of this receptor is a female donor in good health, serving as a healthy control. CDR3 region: CASSYYGNQPQHF. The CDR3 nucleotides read TGTGCCAGCAGTTACTATGGCAATCAGCCCCAGCATTTT.